These 8 T cell receptor beta chains were sequenced from one sample in a study of T-cell memory formation after mild COVID-19. TCRdb reprocessed the 5' RACE reads with MiXCR, giving one entry per CDR3 protein. In the table there are approximately 400,000 distinct CDR3 sequences, 20% to 25% of which are singletons. The source material was PBMCs or a T cell subset sorted from them (not recorded which). Source of these receptors: an adult woman who had mild COVID-19 (a few samples of this study predate the infection). Cell type and time point are not known.

This clonotype was seen only a few times. The CDR3 nucleotides are TGTGCCAGCAGTTTAAGGCTAGCGTGGGATACGCAGTATTTT. Its protein is CASSLRLAWDTQYF. V is TRBV12-3 or TRBV12-4 and J is TRBJ2-3; D is perhaps TRBD2 (6 bases). The germline V and J ends were trimmed by 2 bases and 6 bases, with 12 bases remaining between them. The CDR3 has 14 residues.

This clonotype was counted a few times. This chain connects TRBV27 to TRBJ2-7; 8 positions match TRBD2. The germline V gene has CDR1 MNHEY and CDR2 SMNVEV (reference sequence). Germline trimming cut 7 bases from V and 0 bases from J; bases unmatched to any gene: 5. This CDR3 spans 14 amino acids. The CDR3 nucleotides are TGTGCCAGCAAGTCCAGCGGGAGCTCCTACGAGCAGTACTTC. Translating it yields CASKSSGSSYEQYF.

This clonotype came up a few times. The V and J genes are TRBV5-6 and TRBJ2-1, with TRBD2 matching 9 bases. The CDR3 totals 14 residues. Germline CDR1 SGHDT, CDR2 YYEEEE. Germline trimming cut 2 bases from V and 7 bases from J; bases unmatched to any gene: 4. The CDR3 region is CASSLSGRRNEQFF. In DNA, the CDR3 is TGTGCCAGCAGCTTAAGCGGGAGGAGGAATGAGCAGTTCTTC. Variable domain in full (rest from reference TRBV5-6 and TRBJ2-1): DAGVTQSPTHLIKTRGQQVTLRCSPKSGHDTVSWYQQALGQGPQFIFQYYEEEERQRGNFPDRFSGHQFPNYSSELNVNALLLGDSALYLCASSLSGRRNEQFFGPGTRLTVL.

This chain uses TRBV5-5 with TRBJ2-1, with a tentative D call TRBD1 (6 bases). The CDR3 extends over 16 amino acids. Germline values: CDR1 SGHKS, CDR2 YYEKEE (reference sequence). V was pared by 3 bases and J by 0 bases, with 13 bases between. CDR3: CASSSRQASSYNEQFF. The DNA for the CDR3 is TGTGCCAGCAGCTCGCGACAGGCGAGCTCCTACAATGAGCAGTTCTTC. Variable domain in full (rest from reference TRBV5-5 and TRBJ2-1): DAGVTQSPTHLIKTRGQQVTLRCSPISGHKSVSWYQQVLGQGPQFIFQYYEKEERGRGNFPDRFSARQFPNYSSELNVNALLLGDSALYLCASSSRQASSYNEQFFGPGTRLTVL.

The rearrangement uses TRBV30 and TRBJ2-7; 7 positions match TRBD1. The trim removed 8 bases at V and 2 bases at J, leaving 6 bases unmatched. The CDR3 extends over 12 amino acids. The germline gives CDR1 GTSNPN, CDR2 SVGIG (reference sequence). CDR3 in amino acids: CAQQGVTYEQYF. The CDR3 DNA reads as TGTGCCCAGCAGGGGGTCACCTACGAGCAGTACTTC. The full variable domain, with the rest looked up from reference TRBV30 and TRBJ2-7, is SQTIHQWPATLVQPVGSPLSLECTVEGTSNPNLYWYRQAAGRGLQLLFYSVGIGQISSEVPQNLSASRPQDRQFILSSKKLLLSDSGFYLCAQQGVTYEQYFGPGTRLTVT.

This clonotype was observed a handful of times. The CDR3 DNA reads TGCGCCAGCAGGGGTCTTAGGGAAAAACTGTTTTTT. Encoded protein: CASRGLREKLFF. The chain employs TRBV4-3 and TRBJ1-4, with D unclear. The ends were cut back, 6 bases at V and 8 bases at J, with 10 bases in the middle. Germline V gene lookup returns CDR1 LGHNA and CDR2 YSLEER. CDR3 length: 12 residues.

The chain uses TRBV6-5 and TRBJ2-7; the match to TRBD2 covers 11 bases. V lost 0 bases to trimming and J lost 2 bases; unmatched junction nucleotides: 6. The CDR3 consists of 17 residues. Per germline, CDR1 MNHEY and CDR2 SVGAGI. DNA for the CDR3: TGTGCCAGCAGTTACTCAGCCGGGACTAGCGGCGCCTACGAGCAGTACTTC. This sequence encodes CASSYSAGTSGAYEQYF.

This rearrangement joins TRBV7-9 to TRBJ1-2; possible D gene TRBD1, 6 bases. CDR1 is SEHNR and CDR2 is FQNEAQ in the germline V gene (reference sequence). The length of the CDR3 is 15 residues. The V gene lost 1 base and the J gene lost 4 bases, with 13 bases spanning the gap. The CDR3 spells CASSLGAGGGYGYTF. In nucleotides, the CDR3 is TGTGCCAGCAGCTTAGGCGCGGGGGGCGGCTATGGCTACACCTTC.